The clone carrying this TCR beta chain was recorded at least ten times. This sample was included in a study of human T cells and chemical hapten exposure. Germline-derived CDR1 and CDR2 are MNHNY and SVGAGI (reference sequence). The CDR3 spans 13 residues. With V trimmed by 10 bases and J by 10 bases, 5 bases remained unmatched. MiXCR, applied by TCRdb to the RACE reads, yields one record per CDR3 protein. The table has 74,000 or so distinct CDR3 sequences, around 10% seen once; the top ten hold approximately 1.4%. Documented time point: patch test 1, 2 weeks after DPC sensitization. Treatment denoted: therapeutic diphenylcyclopropenone sensitization with weekly scalp DPC.

The chain employs TRBV6-6 and TRBJ2-1; 15 bases are a match to TRBD2. The receptor was isolated from a woman between 50 and 59 years old with alopecia areata. Some clones in this sample may be carry-over from other donors' samples. Here the sequenced sample was whole blood, taken in connection with sensitization to the hapten diphenylcyclopropenone (DPC). This chain's CDR3 is CAIGTSGRTEQFF. The CDR3 nucleotides are TGTGCCATCGGGACTAGCGGGAGGACGGAGCAGTTCTTC.